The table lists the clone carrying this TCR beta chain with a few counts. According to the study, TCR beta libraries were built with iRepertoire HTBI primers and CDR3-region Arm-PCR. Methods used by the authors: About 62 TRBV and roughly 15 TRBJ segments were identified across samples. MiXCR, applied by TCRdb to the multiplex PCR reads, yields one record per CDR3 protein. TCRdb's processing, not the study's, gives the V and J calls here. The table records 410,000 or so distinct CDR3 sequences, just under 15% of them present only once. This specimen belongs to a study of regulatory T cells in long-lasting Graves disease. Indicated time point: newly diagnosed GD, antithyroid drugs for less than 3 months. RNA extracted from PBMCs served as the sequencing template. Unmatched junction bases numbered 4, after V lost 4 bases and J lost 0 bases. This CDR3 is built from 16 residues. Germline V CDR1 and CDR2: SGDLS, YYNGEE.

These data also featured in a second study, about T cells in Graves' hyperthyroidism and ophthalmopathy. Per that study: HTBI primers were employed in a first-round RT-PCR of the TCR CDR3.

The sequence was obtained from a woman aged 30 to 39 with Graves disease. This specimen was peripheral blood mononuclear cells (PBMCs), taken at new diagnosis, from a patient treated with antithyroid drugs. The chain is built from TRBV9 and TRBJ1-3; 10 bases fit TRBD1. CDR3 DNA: TGTGCCAGCAGCCCATGGGACAGGGGCTCTGGAAACACCATATATTTT. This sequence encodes CASSPWDRGSGNTIYF.